This TCR beta chain stems from a study of human T cells and chemical hapten exposure. This clonotype was seen many times. The germline CDR1 and CDR2 sequences are MDHEN and SYDVKM. The CDR3 extends over 16 amino acids. V was clipped by 2 bases and J by 0 bases, with 14 bases between them. The authors' total RNA extraction used unfractionated whole blood. One entry per CDR3 protein results from TCRdb running MiXCR on the 5' RACE reads. Of 110,000 to 150,000 distinct CDR3 sequences listed, about 4% are singletons. The chain employs TRBV28 and TRBJ2-7; D is ambiguous. The clonotype originates from a female donor in good health. This chain's CDR3 is CASSLIGSLSSYEQYF. The CDR3 DNA is TGTGCCAGCAGTTTAATCGGTTCCCTAAGCTCCTACGAGCAGTACTTC.